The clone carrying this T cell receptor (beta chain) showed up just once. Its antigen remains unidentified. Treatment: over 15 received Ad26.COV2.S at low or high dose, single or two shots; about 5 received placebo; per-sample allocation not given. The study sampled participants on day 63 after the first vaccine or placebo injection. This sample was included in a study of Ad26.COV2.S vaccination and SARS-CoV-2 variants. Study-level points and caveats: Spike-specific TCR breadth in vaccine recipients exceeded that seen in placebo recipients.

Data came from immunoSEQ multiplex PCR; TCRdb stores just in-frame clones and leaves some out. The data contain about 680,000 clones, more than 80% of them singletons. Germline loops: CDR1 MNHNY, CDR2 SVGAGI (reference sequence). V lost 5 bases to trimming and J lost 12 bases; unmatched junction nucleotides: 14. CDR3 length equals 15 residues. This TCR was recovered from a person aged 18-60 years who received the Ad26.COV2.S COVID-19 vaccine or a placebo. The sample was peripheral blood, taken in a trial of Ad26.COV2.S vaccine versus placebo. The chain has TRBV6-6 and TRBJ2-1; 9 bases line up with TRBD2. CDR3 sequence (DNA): TGTGCCAGCAGTCCCGAGCTGCGGGGGGGCCATCGGCAGTTCTTC. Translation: CASSPELRGGHRQFF.